The T cell receptor (beta chain) described here comes from a study of lymphopenia after photon versus proton radiotherapy. Overall study findings and caveats: Larger post-nadir TCR diversity loss correlated inversely with survival in deceased patients. After lymphocyte nadir, photon-treated repertoires showed oligoclonal expansion, especially CD8+ Temra.

As concerns this clone: The antigen remains unidentified.

The CDR3 runs 16 residues. V lost 4 bases, J lost 4 bases, and 3 bases stayed unmatched. From germline, CDR1 is SGHTA and CDR2 FQGTGA. Libraries were prepared by immunoSEQ multiplex PCR; TCRdb keeps only in-frame clonotypes and omits some of them. This table holds about 49,000 clones, about four fifths found once. V is TRBV7-3 and J is TRBJ2-1, with 14 nucleotides matching TRBD2. This receptor was identified in a man over 45 with gastric cancer. The sample in question was peripheral blood, obtained from a patient treated with photon-based radiotherapy. The CDR3 sequence: CASSSGTSGRYNEQFF. The CDR3 DNA sequence: TGTGCCAGCAGCTCCGGGACTAGCGGGAGATACAATGAGCAGTTCTTC.